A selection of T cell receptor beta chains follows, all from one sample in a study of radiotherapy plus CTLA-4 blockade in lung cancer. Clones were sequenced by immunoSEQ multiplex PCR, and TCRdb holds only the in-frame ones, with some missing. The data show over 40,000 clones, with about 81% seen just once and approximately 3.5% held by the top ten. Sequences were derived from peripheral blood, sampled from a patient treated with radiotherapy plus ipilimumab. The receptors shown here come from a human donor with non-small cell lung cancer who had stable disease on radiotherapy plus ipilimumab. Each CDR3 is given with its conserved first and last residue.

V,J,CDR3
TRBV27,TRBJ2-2,CASARLADNTGELFF
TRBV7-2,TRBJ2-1,CASSWGREPIGFF
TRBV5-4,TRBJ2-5,CASSYTGGSETQYF
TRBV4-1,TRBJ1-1,CASSHPGTTQGFTEAFF
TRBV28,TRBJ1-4,CASSSTGGRSYEKLFF
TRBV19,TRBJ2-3,CASSIQGTDTQYF
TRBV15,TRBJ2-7,CATSRSLAGVEEQYF
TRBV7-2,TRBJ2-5,CASSLVTGVETQYF
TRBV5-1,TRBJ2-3,CASSLDVSERDTQYF
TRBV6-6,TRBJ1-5,CASRGQGGDQPQHF
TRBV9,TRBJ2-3,CASSLGLASTDTQYF
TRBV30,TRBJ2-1,CAWSEGLVTDEQFF
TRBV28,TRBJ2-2,CATPGAANTGELFF
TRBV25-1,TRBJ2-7,CASFGAGGEQYF
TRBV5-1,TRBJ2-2,CASSLSGGAGELFF
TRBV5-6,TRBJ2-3,CASSPLRDRATDTQYF
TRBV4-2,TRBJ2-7,CASSQGGGSYGYEQYF
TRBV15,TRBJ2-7,CATSRDLGHTTEQYF
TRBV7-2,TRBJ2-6,CASSPGTSGKGGANVLTF
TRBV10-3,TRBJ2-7,CAISEMAESYEQYF
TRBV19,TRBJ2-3,CASSTGTGTSGTDTQYF
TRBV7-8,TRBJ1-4,CASSLRRRGNEKLFF
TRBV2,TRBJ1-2,CASSRQGASYGYTF
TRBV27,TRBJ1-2,CASSLGTGKGYGYTF
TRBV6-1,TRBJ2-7,CASSRTSGSYEQYF
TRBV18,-,CASSTSGAYEQYF
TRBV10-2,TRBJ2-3,CASSDGDSTDTQYF
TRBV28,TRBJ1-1,CASRPLQGNTEAFF
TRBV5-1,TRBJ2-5,CASRFHRDYQETQYF
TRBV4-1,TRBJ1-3,CASSQDNSLSGNTIYF
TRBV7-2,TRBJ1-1,CASSLQGMNTEAFF
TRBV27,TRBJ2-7,CASSLLAGTSRQYF
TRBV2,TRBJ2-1,CASIRKGQSSYNEQFF
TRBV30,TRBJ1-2,CAWEQGYYGYTF
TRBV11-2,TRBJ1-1,CASSRLNRGYTEAFF